This T cell receptor beta chain was documented in a study of human T cells and chemical hapten exposure. Study-wide context: The study sensitized with 2% DPC on a 2 cm by 2 cm patch of upper inner arm skin. Diphenylcyclopropenone was administered weekly to the scalp of patients throughout the roughly 23-week study.

TCRdb passed the RACE reads through MiXCR, listing each CDR3 protein once. The repertoire has some 190,000 distinct CDR3 sequences, more than 20% of them found once; the top ten carry approximately 6.7%. Time point defined: patch test 1, 2 weeks after DPC sensitization. Treatment indicated: therapeutic diphenylcyclopropenone sensitization with weekly scalp DPC. A remark on this clonotype: Its cognate antigen is unknown.

The CDR3 runs 12 residues. V lost 6 bases and J lost 7, with 9 bases in between. CDR1 is ENHRY, CDR2 SYGVKD, per germline. Findings of the study overall: The count of PT1 expanded TCRs correlated positively with patch test score. All donors were alopecia patients, so their immunity may differ from that of healthy people.

The source is a woman in her 50s with alopecia areata. Some clones in this sample may be carry-over from other donors' samples. The sample was whole blood, taken in connection with sensitization to the hapten diphenylcyclopropenone (DPC). V is TRBV10-3 and J is TRBJ2-2, with D perhaps matching TRBD2 (5 bases). The CDR3 sequence: CAISPGNGELFF. The CDR3 region has the DNA TGTGCCATCAGCCCCGGGAACGGGGAGCTGTTTTTT.